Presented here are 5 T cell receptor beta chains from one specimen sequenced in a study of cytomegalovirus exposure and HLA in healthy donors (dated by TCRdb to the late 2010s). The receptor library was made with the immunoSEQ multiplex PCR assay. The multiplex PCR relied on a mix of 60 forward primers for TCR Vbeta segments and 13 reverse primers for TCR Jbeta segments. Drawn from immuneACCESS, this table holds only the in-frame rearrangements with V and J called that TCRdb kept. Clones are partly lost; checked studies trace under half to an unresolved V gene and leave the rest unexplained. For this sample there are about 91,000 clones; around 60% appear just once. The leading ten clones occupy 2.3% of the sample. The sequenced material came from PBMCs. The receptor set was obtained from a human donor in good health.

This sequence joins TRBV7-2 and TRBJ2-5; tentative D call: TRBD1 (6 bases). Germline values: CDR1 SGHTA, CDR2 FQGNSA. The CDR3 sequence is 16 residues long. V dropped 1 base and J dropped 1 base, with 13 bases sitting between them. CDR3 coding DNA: TGTGCCAGCAGCTTAGGATCAGGGGTAGGCCAAGAGACCCAGTACTTC. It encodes CASSLGSGVGQETQYF. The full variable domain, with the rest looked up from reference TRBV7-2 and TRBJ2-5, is GAGVSQSPSNKVTEKGKDVELRCDPISGHTALYWYRQSLGQGLEFLIYFQGNSAPDKSGLPSDRFSAERTGGSVSTLTIQRTQQEDSAVYLCASSLGSGVGQETQYFGPGTRLLVL.

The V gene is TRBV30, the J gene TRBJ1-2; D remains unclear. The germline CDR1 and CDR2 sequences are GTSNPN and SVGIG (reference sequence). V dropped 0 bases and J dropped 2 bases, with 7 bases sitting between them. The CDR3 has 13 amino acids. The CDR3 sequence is CAWSVRFNYGYTF. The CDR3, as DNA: TGTGCCTGGAGTGTACGGTTCAACTATGGCTACACCTTC.

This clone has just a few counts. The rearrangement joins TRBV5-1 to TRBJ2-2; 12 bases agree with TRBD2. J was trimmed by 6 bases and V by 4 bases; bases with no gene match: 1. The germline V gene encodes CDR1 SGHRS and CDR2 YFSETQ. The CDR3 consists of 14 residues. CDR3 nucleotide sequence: TGCGCCAGCAGCCGACTAGCGGGGGCCGGGGAGCTGTTTTTT. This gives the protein CASSRLAGAGELFF.

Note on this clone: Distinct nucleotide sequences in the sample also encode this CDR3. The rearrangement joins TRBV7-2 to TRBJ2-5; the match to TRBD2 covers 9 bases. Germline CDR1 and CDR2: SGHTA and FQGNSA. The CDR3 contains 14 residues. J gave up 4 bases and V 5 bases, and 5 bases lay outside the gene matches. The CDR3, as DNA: TGTGCCAGCAGCCCGGGACTAGCCGGAGAGACCCAGTACTTC. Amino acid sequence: CASSPGLAGETQYF. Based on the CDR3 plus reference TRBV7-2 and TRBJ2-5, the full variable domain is GAGVSQSPSNKVTEKGKDVELRCDPISGHTALYWYRQSLGQGLEFLIYFQGNSAPDKSGLPSDRFSAERTGGSVSTLTIQRTQQEDSAVYLCASSPGLAGETQYFGPGTRLLVL.

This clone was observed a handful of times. In DNA, the CDR3 is TGTGCCAGCAGCCCGACGGGGGACTATGGTGGCTACACCTTC. Its protein product is CASSPTGDYGGYTF. The gene calls are TRBV5-6 and TRBJ1-2; D possibly corresponds to TRBD1 (5 bases). Germline CDR1 is SGHDT and CDR2 is YYEEEE. V lost 4 bases and J lost 7, with 17 bases in between. The CDR3 sequence is 14 residues long.